Listed here are 30 T cell receptor beta chains from one sample, sequenced in a study of T cell responses to AZD1222 COVID-19 vaccine. Assay: immunoSEQ multiplex PCR; the TCRdb copy retains only in-frame clones and omits some. Altogether approximately 200,000 clones are present, 70% to 90% being singletons, with the ten largest covering 7.7%. The sample in question was peripheral blood, obtained on day 0 of AZD1222 vaccination. These receptors were collected from an adult in good health.

The chain carries TRBV7-3 and TRBJ2-3; D gene ambiguous. The V end lost 0 bases, the J end lost 3 bases, and 7 bases lay between the germline ends. The CDR3 runs to 14 residues. Per the germline V gene, CDR1 is SGHTA and CDR2 is FQGTGA. CDR3 DNA: TGTGCCAGCAGCTTAACGGTGGGGACAGATACGCAGTATTTT. Its translation is CASSLTVGTDTQYF.

The chain has TRBV11-2 and TRBJ1-2; D remains unclear. CDR1 and CDR2 from the germline V gene are SGHAT and FQNNGV. V was pared by 4 bases and J by 3 bases, with 15 bases between. The CDR3 has 15 amino acids. The chain's CDR3 is CASSSAFRRDYGYTF. The DNA for the CDR3 is TGTGCCAGCAGCTCCGCGTTTCGGAGGGACTATGGCTACACCTTC.

The CDR3 protein is CASSPTPGQTRGSYEQYF. CDR3 nucleotides: TGTGCCAGCTCCCCCACACCTGGACAGACCCGGGGCTCCTACGAGCAGTACTTC. V usage is TRBV18 and J usage is TRBJ2-7, with D perhaps TRBD1 (6 bases). This CDR3 region has 18 residues. Germline lookup yields CDR1 KGHSH and CDR2 LQKENI. V was cut by 6 bases and J by 0 bases, with 24 bases left in between.

Written as DNA, the CDR3 is TGCGCCAGCAGCTTGGATCCGCTGGGCAGGGTGAAAGAGACCCAGTACTTC. It is translated as CASSLDPLGRVKETQYF. This chain uses TRBV5-1 with TRBJ2-5; D perhaps matches TRBD1 (5 bases). CDR1 is SGHRS and CDR2 is YFSETQ in the germline V gene. V was clipped by 0 bases and J by 3 bases, with 18 bases between them. The CDR3 sequence is 17 residues long.

The V call is TRBV11-2, the J call TRBJ2-1; 9 bases are a match to TRBD2. With V trimmed by 5 bases and J by 0 bases, 5 bases remained unmatched. Germline V gives CDR1 SGHAT, CDR2 FQNNGV. The CDR3 spans 16 residues. The CDR3 DNA reads as TGTGCCAGCAGCCCGAGCGGGGGGTACTCCTACAATGAGCAGTTCTTC. This codes for CASSPSGGYSYNEQFF. The complete variable domain, with remaining parts taken from reference TRBV11-2 and TRBJ2-1, reads EAGVAQSPRYKIIEKRQSVAFWCNPISGHATLYWYQQILGQGPKLLIQFQNNGVVDDSQLPKDRFSAERLKGVDSTLKIQPAKLEDSAVYLCASSPSGGYSYNEQFFGPGTRLTVL.

This clone has just one count. The chain combines TRBV7-7 with TRBJ1-4; D possibly corresponds to TRBD1 (5 bases). V lost 3 bases and J 7 bases, leaving 9 bases between the germline ends. Per the germline V gene, CDR1 is SSHAT and CDR2 is FNYEAQ (reference sequence). CDR3 length: 13 residues. The CDR3 nucleotides read TGTGCCAGCAGCTTTCGGGGGGGTGAAAAACTGTTTTTT. This codes for CASSFRGGEKLFF.

V is TRBV27 and J is TRBJ1-1; no firm D call. Germline V gene data show CDR1 as MNHEY and CDR2 as SMNVEV (reference sequence). The CDR3 is 13 residues long. CDR3 region: CVTMRGEYTEAFF. CDR3 nucleotide sequence: TGTGTCACTATGCGGGGTGAGTACACTGAAGCTTTCTTT.

This rearrangement joins TRBV24-1 to TRBJ2-6, with TRBD1 identical over 11 bases. This CDR3 region has 23 residues. In germline, CDR1 is KGHDR, CDR2 SFDVKD. Trimming removed 5 bases from V and 0 bases from J; junction bases left unmatched: 20. CDR3 in DNA: TGTGCCACCAGTGCCTCGCTTGGTCGGGACAGGGGGACATCCTCCTCTGGGGCCAACGTCCTGACTTTC. Translating it yields CATSASLGRDRGTSSSGANVLTF.

This chain connects TRBV28 to TRBJ1-5; D gene ambiguous. The CDR3 consists of 14 residues. V lost 10 bases to trimming and J lost 10 bases, with 23 bases between them. Germline lookup yields CDR1 MDHEN and CDR2 SYDVKM. CDR3 nucleotides: TGTGCCACCACCGATTTATGGGCGGGAGGTCCCCAGCATTTT. It encodes CATTDLWAGGPQHF.

CDR3 region: CASSLKSFSNSPLHF. CDR3 coding DNA: TGTGCCAGCAGTTTAAAAAGCTTTTCGAATTCACCCCTCCACTTT. The V call is TRBV27, the J call TRBJ1-6; D unresolved. Trimming took off 2 bases at V and 7 bases at J, with 12 bases between the two ends. Germline lookup yields CDR1 MNHEY and CDR2 SMNVEV (reference sequence). The CDR3 is made up of 15 amino acids.

This clone was seen only once. This sequence joins TRBV23-1 and TRBJ2-7, with D possibly TRBD1 on 7 matching bases. TRBV23-1 is sorted into the ORF group, with uncertain function. V lost 4 bases to trimming and J lost 5 bases, with 15 bases between them. The CDR3 covers 14 residues. CDR3 DNA: TGCGCCAGCAGTCGCGTAGCAGGGGGGAACGAGCAGTACTTC. Protein: CASSRVAGGNEQYF.

The rearrangement uses TRBV3-1 (or the pseudogene TRBV3-2) and TRBJ2-7, with no clear D. The ends were cut back, 2 bases at V and 0 bases at J, with 14 bases in the middle. The germline V gene has CDR1 LGHDT and CDR2 YNNKEL (reference sequence). This CDR3 is built from 16 residues. This CDR3 is CASSQYGRVSSYEQYF. The CDR3 DNA reads as TGTGCCAGCAGCCAATATGGAAGGGTCAGCTCCTACGAGCAGTACTTC.

The chain's CDR3 is CASSLVWGSNEQFF. The CDR3 nucleotides read TGCGCCAGCAGCTTGGTATGGGGATCGAATGAGCAGTTCTTC. V and J are TRBV5-1 and TRBJ2-1; D uncertain. The CDR3 has 14 amino acids. The germline V and J ends were trimmed by 0 bases and 7 bases, with 11 bases remaining between them. Germline assignment: CDR1 SGHRS and CDR2 YFSETQ.

The chain combines TRBV11-2 with TRBJ2-7; TRBD1 agrees at 7 bases. CDR3 length: 15 residues. J lost 9 bases, V lost 1 base, and 12 bases had no gene match. CDR1 is SGHAT, CDR2 FQNNGV, per germline. CDR3 protein: CASSLGPNRGVRQYF. In DNA, the CDR3 is TGTGCCAGCAGCTTAGGCCCAAACAGGGGAGTACGGCAGTACTTC.

In DNA form, the CDR3 reads TGCGCCAGCAGCCAGGATGACAGGGGAGCGTACTCACCCCTCCACTTT. It specifies CASSQDDRGAYSPLHF. The chain recombines TRBV4-1 with TRBJ1-6, with 8 bases identical to TRBD1. Unmatched junction bases numbered 11, after V lost 3 bases and J lost 10 bases. CDR1 is MGHRA and CDR2 is YSYEKL in the germline V gene. CDR3 length: 16 amino acids.

This sequence joins TRBV4-2 and TRBJ1-2; D uncertain. CDR1 and CDR2 (germline): LGHNA, YNFKEQ. Between the trimmed V and J ends, which lost 0 bases and 4 bases, there was a span of 18 bases. The CDR3 consists of 17 residues. CDR3 coding DNA: TGTGCCAGCAGCCAAGACCCCTCGGACGGACTAATCTATGGCTACACCTTC. Amino acid sequence: CASSQDPSDGLIYGYTF.

The gene calls are TRBV3-1 (or the pseudogene TRBV3-2) and TRBJ2-7, with 8 bases matching TRBD2. This CDR3 is 18 amino acids long. The germline V gene has CDR1 LGHDT and CDR2 YNNKEL (reference sequence). With V trimmed by 0 bases and J by 2 bases, 12 bases remained unmatched. The CDR3 DNA sequence: TGTGCCAGCAGCCAAGATCACAGTATAGCGGGGACCGCCTACGAGCAGTACTTC. The encoded protein is CASSQDHSIAGTAYEQYF.

The V call is TRBV20-1, the J call TRBJ1-2; 9 nucleotides line up with TRBD1. V lost 3 bases to trimming and J lost 8 bases; unmatched junction nucleotides: 7. CDR3 length: 13 amino acids. Germline assignment: CDR1 DFQATT and CDR2 SNEGSKA (reference sequence). The CDR3 region is CSASPGTGSGYTF. In DNA, the CDR3 is TGCAGTGCTAGTCCCGGGACAGGGAGCGGCTACACCTTC.

This clone was seen a single time. The chain joins TRBV20-1 to TRBJ2-2; perhaps TRBD2 as D (6 bases). Germline loops: CDR1 DFQATT, CDR2 SNEGSKA (reference sequence). Trimming took 3 bases from V and 6 from J, leaving 14 bases between them. The CDR3 loop spans 14 amino acids. CDR3 protein: CSASGGFIAGELFF. DNA of the CDR3: TGCAGTGCTAGTGGGGGGTTTATCGCCGGGGAGCTGTTTTTT.

The V and J genes are TRBV6-2 or TRBV6-3 and TRBJ1-5; 8 bases are a match to TRBD1. The CDR3 extends over 15 amino acids. J gave up 2 bases and V 2 bases, and 2 bases lay outside the gene matches. Germline CDR1 reads MNHEY; CDR2 reads SVGEGT. The CDR3 region has the DNA TGTGCCAGCAGTTACCCGGGACAGGGCAATCAGCCCCAGCATTTT. Protein: CASSYPGQGNQPQHF.

V gene TRBV3-1 (or the pseudogene TRBV3-2) combines with J gene TRBJ1-4; 8 positions agree with TRBD1. Germline V CDR1 and CDR2: LGHDT, YNNKEL (reference sequence). V gave up 4 bases and J gave up 7 bases; unmatched junction bases: 5. The CDR3 spans 14 residues. CDR3 protein: CASSLTGGIEKLFF. In nucleotides, the CDR3 is TGTGCCAGCAGCCTCACAGGGGGTATTGAAAAACTGTTTTTT.

The rearrangement uses TRBV6-5 and TRBJ1-2; D is uncertain. In germline, CDR1 is MNHEY, CDR2 SVGAGI. The ends were cut back, 0 bases at V and 0 bases at J, with 11 bases in the middle. This CDR3 has 16 amino acids. CDR3 residues: CASSYSKSGSNYGYTF. DNA of the CDR3: TGTGCCAGCAGTTACTCGAAATCAGGTTCTAACTATGGCTACACCTTC.

This clone was detected a few times. The V call is TRBV11-2, the J call TRBJ2-7, with D possibly being TRBD1 or TRBD2 (5 bases each). The CDR3 is made up of 13 amino acids. Trimming shortened V by 5 bases and J by 5 bases, and 13 bases separated the two germline ends. Per germline, CDR1 SGHAT and CDR2 FQNNGV. The CDR3 sequence: CASSPEGLHEQYF. CDR3 DNA: TGTGCCAGCAGCCCAGAGGGGCTCCACGAGCAGTACTTC.

This chain joins TRBV7-2 and TRBJ1-5; TRBD1 aligns across 10 bases. The CDR3 consists of 15 residues. With 5 bases clipped from V and 7 bases from J, the junction kept 8 bases outside the gene matches. Per the germline V gene, CDR1 is SGHTA and CDR2 is FQGNSA. CDR3 protein: CASSPGTGVGQPQHF. The DNA for the CDR3 is TGTGCCAGCAGCCCCGGGACAGGGGTTGGGCAGCCCCAGCATTTT.

This chain joins TRBV27 and TRBJ1-6; 7 nucleotides line up with TRBD1. The CDR3 spans 15 residues. CDR1 and CDR2 from the germline V gene are MNHEY and SMNVEV (reference sequence). V trimming: 6 bases; J trimming: 7 bases; junction bases outside the gene matches: 9. The CDR3 DNA follows: TGTGCCAGCAGCCCCTCGGGACAGCAGAATTCACCCCTCCACTTT. Residues: CASSPSGQQNSPLHF.

The chain employs TRBV7-2 and TRBJ1-2, with TRBD1 matching over 8 bases. The CDR3 spans 13 residues. The V gene's germline CDR1 is SGHTA and CDR2 FQGNSA. Losses at the gene ends were 4 bases for V and 7 bases for J; bases not matched to a gene: 5. In DNA form, the CDR3 reads TGTGCCAGCAGCTGGGGACAGGACCTTGGCTACACCTTC. This sequence encodes CASSWGQDLGYTF.

This sequence joins TRBV6-4 and TRBJ2-7; D perhaps matches TRBD1 (6 bases). CDR1 and CDR2 (germline): MRHNA, SNTAGT. Trimming removed 7 bases at V and 4 bases at J, with 20 bases between. The CDR3 length is 15 residues. The CDR3 sequence is CASTRTADLLYEQYF. The CDR3, as DNA: TGTGCCAGCACCCGGACAGCAGACTTATTATACGAGCAGTACTTC.

V is TRBV3-1 (or the pseudogene TRBV3-2) and J is TRBJ1-1; D is ambiguous. Germline V gene lookup returns CDR1 LGHDT and CDR2 YNNKEL (reference sequence). Trimming took 0 bases from V and 6 from J, leaving 11 bases between them. CDR3 length: 14 residues. The CDR3 loop is CASSQESGRPEAFF. In nucleotides, the CDR3 is TGTGCCAGCAGCCAAGAGAGCGGGAGGCCTGAAGCTTTCTTT.

The chain combines TRBV10-1 with TRBJ2-1; D may match TRBD1 or TRBD2 (6 bases each). Trimming took 3 bases from V and 5 from J, leaving 14 bases between them. In germline, CDR1 is WNHNN, CDR2 SYGVQD (reference sequence). The CDR3 is 15 residues long. The chain's CDR3 is CASSDGGAGDNEQFF. DNA of the CDR3: TGCGCCAGCAGTGACGGGGGCGCCGGTGACAATGAGCAGTTCTTC.

The J gene is TRBJ1-1, the V gene TRBV16; a weak D match, TRBD1 (5 bases). Trimming cost V 0 bases and J 6 bases, with 11 bases left between them. The CDR3 runs 14 residues. Germline V gives CDR1 KGHSY, CDR2 FQNENV. The CDR3 region has the DNA TGTGCCAGCAGCCAATCATCAGGGCGGGCTGAAGCTTTCTTT. This codes for CASSQSSGRAEAFF.